A single sample is the source of the 14 T cell receptor beta chains below, sequenced in a study of blood T cell repertoires in COVID-19 (dated by TCRdb to about 2020). The library was built by means of the immunoSEQ multiplex PCR assay. Here the immuneACCESS table is served through TCRdb, limited to in-frame sequences with V and J called. Missing clones are a known gap in these copies; in checked studies unresolved V genes cover under half, and the rest lacks a known reason. The sample has fewer than 40,000 clones on record, 90% of them singletons. The ten biggest clones cover approximately 1.5% of the sample. The sequenced sample consisted of peripheral blood. These TCRs come from a man in his 60s with active COVID-19.

V gene TRBV7-2 combines with J gene TRBJ2-5; 7 bases map to TRBD1. J gave up 5 bases and V 4 bases, and 13 bases lay outside the gene matches. CDR1 is SGHTA, CDR2 FQGNSA, per germline. The CDR3 extends over 16 amino acids. The CDR3 sequence: CASSSDRPAPGETQYF. CDR3 coding DNA: TGTGCCAGCAGCTCGGACAGGCCGGCACCAGGGGAGACCCAGTACTTC.

V and J are TRBV6-5 and TRBJ1-2; D not resolved. V was trimmed by 2 bases and J by 8 bases, leaving 15 bases between them. CDR3 length: 14 residues. Germline lookup yields CDR1 MNHEY and CDR2 SVGAGI. The CDR3 nucleotides are TGTGCCAGCAGTTACCGCCGTTTGGGCAGCGGCTACACCTTC. Residues: CASSYRRLGSGYTF.

The table lists this clone with a few counts. This sample also contains other DNA sequences that code for the same CDR3. This sequence joins TRBV6-2 or TRBV6-3 and TRBJ1-1; D not certain. V lost 5 bases to trimming and J lost 4 bases, with 5 bases between them. The CDR3 loop spans 11 amino acids. Germline loops: CDR1 MNHEY, CDR2 SVGEGT. The CDR3 nucleotides read TGTGCCAGCAGTCCCCGCACTGAAGCTTTCTTT. Its translation is CASSPRTEAFF.

The chain employs TRBV27 and TRBJ2-3; TRBD1 might be the D (6 bases). The germline CDR1 and CDR2 sequences are MNHEY and SMNVEV (reference sequence). V was cut by 0 bases and J by 6 bases, with 10 bases left in between. This CDR3 has 14 residues. CDR3 coding DNA: TGTGCCAGCAGTTTATCTACCCAGGGGGATACGCAGTATTTT. It translates to CASSLSTQGDTQYF.

The rearrangement uses TRBV5-1 and TRBJ1-4, with D possibly TRBD1 on 6 matching bases. This CDR3 is built from 17 residues. Germline CDR1 and CDR2: SGHRS and YFSETQ. The V end was cut by 0 bases, the J end by 4 bases, with 16 bases between. The CDR3 DNA sequence: TGCGCCAGCAGCTTGGACCCCTGGGGGGGCCTTAATGAAAAACTGTTTTTT. This gives the protein CASSLDPWGGLNEKLFF.

The CDR3 DNA reads as TGCGCCAGCAAGACTAGCACTAACACCGGGGAGCTGTTTTTT. This encodes CASKTSTNTGELFF. This sequence joins TRBV5-1 and TRBJ2-2; 7 bases agree with TRBD2. This CDR3 has 14 residues. The ends lost 6 bases at V and 2 bases at J; junction bases unmatched: 4. Germline CDR1 reads SGHRS; CDR2 reads YFSETQ.

This chain links TRBV15 with TRBJ2-7; no clear D. The length of the CDR3 is 14 residues. Trimming removed 1 base at V and 0 bases at J, with 7 bases between. The germline V gene has CDR1 LNHNV and CDR2 YYDKDF (reference sequence). The CDR3 loop is CATSRAESSYEQYF. The CDR3 nucleotides are TGTGCCACCAGCAGAGCCGAGAGCTCCTACGAGCAGTACTTC.

The J gene is TRBJ2-6, the V gene TRBV4-2; 8 bases line up with TRBD1. The CDR3 runs to 15 residues. From germline, CDR1 is LGHNA and CDR2 YNFKEQ. V gave up 3 bases and J gave up 3 bases; unmatched junction bases: 1. The CDR3 DNA is TGTGCCAGCAGCCAGGACAGGGTTGGGGCCAACGTCCTGACTTTC. Translating gives CASSQDRVGANVLTF.

The genes are TRBV18 and TRBJ1-1; the D is unclear. V dropped 4 bases and J dropped 8 bases, with 17 bases sitting between them. The length of the CDR3 is 14 residues. CDR1 and CDR2 (germline): KGHSH, LQKENI. The CDR3 region has the DNA TGTGCCAGCTCACAACGGGCCTCGGGGTCGGAAGCTTTCTTT. This sequence encodes CASSQRASGSEAFF.

Only one count was recorded for this clone. The V gene is TRBV27, the J gene TRBJ2-7; possibly TRBD1 for D (6 bases). CDR3 length equals 14 residues. Germline V gene lookup returns CDR1 MNHEY and CDR2 SMNVEV (reference sequence). V was shortened by 3 bases and J by 0 bases, with 9 bases between the two germline ends. CDR3: CASSLNRVSYEQYF. For the CDR3, the DNA is TGTGCCAGCAGTTTGAACAGGGTCTCCTACGAGCAGTACTTC.

V is TRBV19 and J is TRBJ1-2; D is ambiguous. The V end was cut by 4 bases, the J end by 4 bases, with 16 bases between. The CDR3 totals 15 residues. Germline-derived CDR1 and CDR2 are LNHDA and SQIVND (reference sequence). The CDR3 region is CASSSGGGLSYGYTF. The CDR3 DNA follows: TGTGCCAGTAGTAGTGGAGGAGGGTTGTCCTATGGCTACACCTTC.

The chain couples TRBV9 to TRBJ2-5, with D perhaps TRBD2 (6 bases). Germline-derived CDR1 and CDR2 are SGDLS and YYNGEE. Deletions cut 3 bases from V and 1 base from J, with 13 bases between. The CDR3 sequence is 15 residues long. The CDR3 DNA is TGTGCCAGCAGCGCCTCGGGACTGGTCCAAGAGACCCAGTACTTC. Residues: CASSASGLVQETQYF.

This chain links TRBV19 with TRBJ2-1; D gene uncertain. Germline CDR1 and CDR2: LNHDA and SQIVND (reference sequence). V lost 4 bases and J lost 10, with 14 bases in between. This CDR3 region has 13 residues. CDR3 sequence (DNA): TGTGCCAGTAGTAACCCGAACATGGTGGAGCAGTTCTTC. This translates into CASSNPNMVEQFF.

The V and J genes are TRBV9 and TRBJ1-1; D possibly corresponds to TRBD1 (5 bases). CDR1 is SGDLS, CDR2 YYNGEE, per germline. The CDR3 runs 12 residues. With 3 bases removed from V and 7 bases from J, the gap between germline ends came to 10 bases. The CDR3 DNA is TGTGCCAGCAGCGGTGACGGGGGTGAAGCTTTCTTT. It translates to CASSGDGGEAFF.